This record covers a single TCR beta chain. No antigen is known for it. Germline CDR1 ENHRY, CDR2 SYGVKD. V shed 0 bases and J shed 6 bases, with 6 bases lying between them. The CDR3 runs 12 residues. This specimen comes from a study of T cell responses to AZD1222 COVID-19 vaccine. General study results and limits: Repertoires were obtained only post-peak T cell response. CD4 TCRs linked to vaccination spanned spike, dominating at 160-218 and 743-854.

Assay: immunoSEQ multiplex PCR; the TCRdb copy retains only in-frame clones and omits some. The repertoire includes about 130,000 clones, around 93% of them detected once, and approximately 7% sits in the top ten. The sequence derives from an adult who received the AZD1222 COVID-19 vaccine. The source material was peripheral blood, sampled 28 days after the second AZD1222 dose. The chain carries TRBV10-3 and TRBJ2-7, with a tentative D call TRBD2 (6 bases). CDR3 sequence: CAISESEGEQYF. The CDR3 DNA follows: TGTGCCATCAGTGAGTCGGAGGGCGAGCAGTACTTC.